Listed below are T cell receptor beta chains from one sample, sequenced in a study of T cell changes during pregnancy in multiple sclerosis. The data were produced by immunoSEQ multiplex PCR, yet TCRdb's version contains in-frame clones alone and is incomplete. The sample consists of some 77,000 clones, more than 85% of them appearing once. The specimen was peripheral blood, collected after pregnancy. All receptors derive from a female donor in good health, enrolled as a control in a pregnancy study. CDR3s include the opening cysteine and the closing phenylalanine or tryptophan. A D gene is named only where the DNA matches it firmly. Clone size appears in some rows only: once, few, many, or a class for an expanded clone.

d_call: TRBD2
clone_size: -
v_call: TRBV9
j_call: TRBJ2-5
cdr3_aa: CASSVEASGGGETQYF
cdr3_nt: TGTGCCAGCAGCGTAGAGGCCAGCGGGGGGGGAGAGACCCAGTACTTC

d_call: -
clone_size: -
v_call: TRBV28
j_call: TRBJ2-7
cdr3_aa: CASSWRAPSSYEQYF
cdr3_nt: TGTGCCAGCAGTTGGCGGGCCCCGAGCTCCTACGAGCAGTACTTC

d_call: -
clone_size: -
v_call: TRBV19
j_call: TRBJ1-5
cdr3_aa: CASSGRWTRAQHF
cdr3_nt: TGTGCCAGTAGTGGGCGGTGGACCAGGGCCCAGCATTTT

d_call: -
clone_size: -
v_call: TRBV7-2
j_call: TRBJ2-3
cdr3_aa: CASSYEHPRTDTQYF
cdr3_nt: TGTGCCAGCAGCTACGAACACCCACGCACAGATACGCAGTATTTT

d_call: TRBD1
clone_size: -
v_call: TRBV9
j_call: TRBJ1-5
cdr3_aa: CASSGGQGDQPQHF
cdr3_nt: TGTGCCAGCAGCGGTGGACAGGGCGATCAGCCCCAGCATTTT

d_call: -
clone_size: -
v_call: TRBV27
j_call: TRBJ2-1
cdr3_aa: CASSSDGKYNEQFF
cdr3_nt: TGTGCCAGCAGTTCGGACGGGAAATACAATGAGCAGTTCTTC

d_call: TRBD1
clone_size: -
v_call: TRBV29-1
j_call: TRBJ2-5
cdr3_aa: CSVGGRGHQETQYF
cdr3_nt: TGCAGCGTTGGGGGCAGGGGGCATCAAGAGACCCAGTACTTC

d_call: -
clone_size: once
v_call: TRBV7-2
j_call: TRBJ1-4
cdr3_aa: CASSPRGSPNEKLFF
cdr3_nt: TGTGCCAGCAGCCCCAGAGGGAGCCCGAATGAAAAACTGTTTTTT

d_call: TRBD1
clone_size: -
v_call: TRBV27
j_call: TRBJ2-1
cdr3_aa: CASIPGQGYNEQFF
cdr3_nt: TGTGCCAGCATTCCGGGACAGGGATACAATGAGCAGTTCTTC

d_call: TRBD2
clone_size: -
v_call: TRBV4-2
j_call: TRBJ2-5
cdr3_aa: CASSQHQLADQETQYF
cdr3_nt: TGTGCCAGCAGCCAACACCAACTAGCGGACCAAGAGACCCAGTACTTC

d_call: -
clone_size: -
v_call: TRBV2
j_call: TRBJ1-2
cdr3_aa: CASRGGGVYGYTF
cdr3_nt: TGTGCCAGCAGGGGAGGGGGGGTCTATGGCTACACCTTC

d_call: TRBD2
clone_size: -
v_call: TRBV5-6
j_call: TRBJ2-5
cdr3_aa: CASSWAGGQETQYF
cdr3_nt: TGTGCCAGCAGCTGGGCGGGGGGACAAGAGACCCAGTACTTC

d_call: TRBD2
clone_size: once
v_call: TRBV9
j_call: TRBJ2-5
cdr3_aa: CASSEFPALADKETQYF
cdr3_nt: TGTGCCAGCAGCGAATTCCCTGCACTAGCGGACAAAGAGACCCAGTACTTC

d_call: -
clone_size: -
v_call: TRBV30
j_call: TRBJ1-1
cdr3_aa: CAWNRGGDAEAFF
cdr3_nt: TGTGCCTGGAACCGAGGAGGTGACGCTGAAGCTTTCTTT

d_call: TRBD2
clone_size: -
v_call: TRBV5-1
j_call: TRBJ2-3
cdr3_aa: CASSFGLAGGWGLPDTQYF
cdr3_nt: TGCGCCAGCAGCTTCGGACTAGCGGGAGGGTGGGGATTGCCAGATACGCAGTATTTT

d_call: TRBD1
clone_size: -
v_call: TRBV10-3
j_call: TRBJ2-5
cdr3_aa: CAISEQGQGSLETQYF
cdr3_nt: TGTGCCATCAGTGAGCAAGGACAGGGTAGTTTGGAGACCCAGTACTTC

d_call: TRBD2
clone_size: -
v_call: TRBV11-3
j_call: TRBJ2-2
cdr3_aa: CASSLDRIGGAVGELFF
cdr3_nt: TGTGCCAGCAGCTTAGATCGGATCGGGGGGGCCGTCGGGGAGCTGTTTTTT

d_call: TRBD1
clone_size: -
v_call: TRBV9
j_call: TRBJ2-7
cdr3_aa: CASSPTGTGGYEQYF
cdr3_nt: TGTGCCAGCAGTCCAACCGGGACAGGAGGCTACGAGCAGTACTTC

d_call: TRBD2
clone_size: -
v_call: TRBV7-2
j_call: TRBJ2-7
cdr3_aa: CASSYSGSGLYEQYF
cdr3_nt: TGTGCCAGCAGCTATAGCGGGAGTGGGTTATACGAGCAGTACTTC

d_call: -
clone_size: -
v_call: TRBV19
j_call: TRBJ1-1
cdr3_aa: CASSIESRNTEAFF
cdr3_nt: TGTGCCAGTAGTATCGAGAGTCGGAACACTGAAGCTTTCTTT

d_call: -
clone_size: -
v_call: TRBV28
j_call: TRBJ2-7
cdr3_aa: CASRSTGSAYEQYF
cdr3_nt: TGTGCCAGCAGATCTACAGGGTCCGCCTACGAGCAGTACTTC

d_call: -
clone_size: -
v_call: TRBV2
j_call: TRBJ1-6
cdr3_aa: CASREFPDTSPHTHQIYNSPLHF
cdr3_nt: TGTGCCAGCAGAGAGTTCCCGGACACTAGCCCGCATACCCACCAGATTTATAATTCACCCCTCCACTTT

d_call: -
clone_size: -
v_call: TRBV7-3
j_call: TRBJ2-1
cdr3_aa: CASSFQSGEQFF
cdr3_nt: TGTGCCAGCAGCTTCCAGTCGGGGGAGCAGTTCTTC

d_call: TRBD1
clone_size: -
v_call: TRBV5-4
j_call: TRBJ2-1
cdr3_aa: CASSTGQGRDNEQFF
cdr3_nt: TGTGCCAGCAGCACGGGACAGGGTAGAGACAATGAGCAGTTCTTC

d_call: -
clone_size: -
v_call: TRBV19
j_call: TRBJ2-2
cdr3_aa: CASSPNRAGLGGELFF
cdr3_nt: TGTGCCAGTAGTCCCAACAGGGCCGGGCTCGGCGGGGAGCTGTTTTTT

d_call: -
clone_size: -
v_call: TRBV2
j_call: TRBJ1-5
cdr3_aa: CASSTGSNQPQHF
cdr3_nt: TGTGCCAGCAGTACAGGTAGCAATCAGCCCCAGCATTTT

d_call: TRBD2
clone_size: -
v_call: TRBV7-3
j_call: TRBJ2-3
cdr3_aa: CASSSGLAEDTQYF
cdr3_nt: TGTGCCAGCAGCTCCGGACTAGCGGAAGATACGCAGTATTTT

d_call: TRBD2
clone_size: -
v_call: TRBV27
j_call: TRBJ2-1
cdr3_aa: CASSSTSGAYNEQFF
cdr3_nt: TGTGCCAGCAGTTCGACTAGCGGGGCTTACAATGAGCAGTTCTTC

d_call: TRBD2
clone_size: -
v_call: TRBV5-8
j_call: TRBJ2-3
cdr3_aa: CASSPGLLTDTQYF
cdr3_nt: TGTGCCAGCAGCCCGGGACTACTCACAGATACGCAGTATTTT

d_call: TRBD1
clone_size: -
v_call: TRBV11-3
j_call: TRBJ2-1
cdr3_aa: CASSLGGQGNEQFF
cdr3_nt: TGTGCCAGCAGCTTAGGGGGACAGGGCAATGAGCAGTTCTTC

d_call: -
clone_size: -
v_call: TRBV28
j_call: TRBJ2-4
cdr3_aa: CASSLFSGGIAKNIQYF
cdr3_nt: TGTGCCAGCAGTTTATTTTCAGGGGGGATAGCCAAAAACATTCAGTACTTC

d_call: -
clone_size: once
v_call: TRBV18
j_call: TRBJ2-7
cdr3_aa: CASSAGLSPYEQYF
cdr3_nt: TGTGCCAGCTCAGCGGGACTGTCCCCCTACGAGCAGTACTTC

d_call: TRBD1
clone_size: -
v_call: TRBV5-1
j_call: TRBJ1-4
cdr3_aa: CASSSETGATNEKLFF
cdr3_nt: TGCGCCAGCAGCTCTGAAACAGGGGCAACTAATGAAAAACTGTTTTTT

d_call: -
clone_size: -
v_call: TRBV5-4
j_call: TRBJ2-5
cdr3_aa: CASGASSETQYF
cdr3_nt: TGTGCCAGCGGGGCTAGTTCTGAGACCCAGTACTTC

d_call: -
clone_size: once
v_call: TRBV28
j_call: TRBJ1-2
cdr3_aa: CASSLGGDRGYTF
cdr3_nt: TGTGCCAGCAGTTTGGGGGGTGACCGGGGCTACACCTTC

d_call: -
clone_size: -
v_call: TRBV4-2
j_call: TRBJ2-3
cdr3_aa: CASSLDSDTQYF
cdr3_nt: TGTGCCAGCAGCCTCGACTCTGATACGCAGTATTTT

d_call: TRBD2
clone_size: -
v_call: TRBV5-4
j_call: TRBJ2-6
cdr3_aa: CASSKKAGGSGANVLTF
cdr3_nt: TGTGCCAGCAGCAAAAAGGCGGGGGGCTCTGGGGCCAACGTCCTGACTTTC

d_call: TRBD2
clone_size: -
v_call: TRBV14
j_call: TRBJ2-7
cdr3_aa: CASSQTSGSWYEQYF
cdr3_nt: TGTGCCAGCAGCCAAACTAGCGGGAGTTGGTACGAGCAGTACTTC

d_call: -
clone_size: -
v_call: TRBV7-7
j_call: TRBJ2-3
cdr3_aa: CASSLGAHDSTDTQYF
cdr3_nt: TGTGCTAGCAGCTTAGGGGCTCACGACAGCACAGATACGCAGTATTTT

d_call: -
clone_size: -
v_call: TRBV6-1
j_call: TRBJ2-5
cdr3_aa: CASSEAGLTVRETQYF
cdr3_nt: TGTGCCAGCAGTGAAGCGGGACTCACAGTACGAGAGACCCAGTACTTC

d_call: TRBD2
clone_size: -
v_call: TRBV4-2
j_call: TRBJ2-3
cdr3_aa: CASSQVGGGIADTQYF
cdr3_nt: TGTGCCAGCAGCCAAGTTGGGGGAGGGATCGCAGATACGCAGTATTTT

d_call: -
clone_size: -
v_call: TRBV10-3
j_call: TRBJ2-3
cdr3_aa: CAIRDSHSSTDTQYF
cdr3_nt: TGTGCCATCAGGGACAGTCATTCTAGCACAGATACGCAGTATTTT

d_call: TRBD2
clone_size: -
v_call: TRBV7-2
j_call: TRBJ2-7
cdr3_aa: CASSWTSGSSYEQYF
cdr3_nt: TGTGCCAGCAGCTGGACTAGCGGAAGCTCCTACGAGCAGTACTTC

d_call: -
clone_size: -
v_call: TRBV15
j_call: TRBJ2-4
cdr3_aa: CATSREGGAAKNIQYF
cdr3_nt: TGTGCCACCAGCAGAGAGGGGGGTGCGGCCAAAAACATTCAGTACTTC

d_call: TRBD1
clone_size: -
v_call: TRBV27
j_call: TRBJ1-5
cdr3_aa: CASSPLSSRGVNQPQHF
cdr3_nt: TGTGCCAGCAGCCCTCTTTCGAGCAGGGGGGTAAATCAGCCCCAGCATTTT

d_call: TRBD2
clone_size: -
v_call: TRBV9
j_call: TRBJ2-3
cdr3_aa: CASSVGIQVGGRRADTQYF
cdr3_nt: TGTGCCAGCAGCGTAGGTATTCAAGTTGGCGGGAGGCGGGCAGATACGCAGTATTTT

d_call: -
clone_size: -
v_call: TRBV2
j_call: TRBJ1-6
cdr3_aa: CASSGGPRWSPLHF
cdr3_nt: TGTGCCAGCAGTGGGGGGCCCCGGTGGTCACCCCTCCACTTT

d_call: TRBD2
clone_size: -
v_call: TRBV5-1
j_call: TRBJ2-1
cdr3_aa: CASTSSGGSGEQFF
cdr3_nt: TGCGCCAGCACTAGTAGCGGGGGTTCCGGGGAGCAGTTCTTC

d_call: TRBD2
clone_size: -
v_call: TRBV29-1
j_call: TRBJ2-1
cdr3_aa: CSVIGLAGGFDRGEQFF
cdr3_nt: TGCAGCGTCATTGGACTAGCGGGAGGCTTTGATCGGGGTGAGCAGTTCTTC

d_call: TRBD2
clone_size: -
v_call: TRBV5-1
j_call: TRBJ2-3
cdr3_aa: CASSYTSGGRTDTQYF
cdr3_nt: TGCGCCAGCAGCTATACTAGCGGGGGACGCACAGATACGCAGTATTTT

d_call: TRBD1
clone_size: -
v_call: TRBV6-1
j_call: TRBJ2-3
cdr3_aa: CASSETGDTQYF
cdr3_nt: TGTGCCAGCAGCGAGACAGGGGATACGCAGTATTTT